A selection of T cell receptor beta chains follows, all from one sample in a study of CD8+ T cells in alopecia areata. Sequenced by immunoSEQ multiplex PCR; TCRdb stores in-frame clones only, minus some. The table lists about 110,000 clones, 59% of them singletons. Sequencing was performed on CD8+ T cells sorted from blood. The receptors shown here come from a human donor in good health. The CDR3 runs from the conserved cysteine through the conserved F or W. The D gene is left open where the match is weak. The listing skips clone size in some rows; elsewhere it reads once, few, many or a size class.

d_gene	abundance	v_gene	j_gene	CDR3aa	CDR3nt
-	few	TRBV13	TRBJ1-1	CASSLGRQGTNTEAFF	TGTGCCAGCAGCTTAGGCAGACAAGGCACGAACACTGAAGCTTTCTTT
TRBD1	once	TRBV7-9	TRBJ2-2	CAMNPDRIINTGELFF	TGTGCCATGAACCCGGACAGGATAATCAACACCGGGGAGCTGTTTTTT
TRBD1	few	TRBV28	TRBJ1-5	CASSSQGSNQPQHF	TGTGCCAGCAGTTCACAGGGGTCGAATCAGCCCCAGCATTTT
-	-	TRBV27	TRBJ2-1	CASSGGNNEQFF	TGTGCCAGCAGTGGGGGAAACAATGAGCAGTTCTTC
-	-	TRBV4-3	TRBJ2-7	CASSQVHGYYEQYF	TGCGCCAGCAGCCAAGTACACGGATACTACGAGCAGTACTTC
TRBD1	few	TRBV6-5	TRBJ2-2	CASSPTGADTGELFF	TGTGCCAGCAGTCCCACAGGGGCGGACACCGGGGAGCTGTTTTTT
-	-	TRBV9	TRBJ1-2	CASSLGLPNYGYTF	TGTGCCAGCAGCCTGGGCCTGCCGAACTATGGCTACACCTTC
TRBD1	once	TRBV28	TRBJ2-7	CASSGQASSYEQYF	TGTGCCAGCTCCGGACAGGCGAGCTCCTACGAGCAGTACTTC
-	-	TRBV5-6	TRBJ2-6	CASSLGWSGANVLTF	TGTGCCAGCAGCTTGGGATGGTCTGGGGCCAACGTCCTGACTTTC
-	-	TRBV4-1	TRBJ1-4	CASSQETRDSEKLFF	TGCGCCAGCAGCCAGGAGACCCGGGACTCGGAAAAACTGTTTTTT
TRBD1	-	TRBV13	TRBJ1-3	CASSSRQGYSGNTIYF	TGTGCCAGCAGCTCACGACAGGGGTATTCTGGAAACACCATATATTTT
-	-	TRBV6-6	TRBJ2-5	CASSYPLGSKETQYF	TGTGCCAGCAGTTACCCCCTAGGATCAAAAGAGACCCAGTACTTC
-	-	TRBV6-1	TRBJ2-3	CASSEGGDTQYF	TGTGCCAGCAGTGAGGGCGGAGATACGCAGTATTTT
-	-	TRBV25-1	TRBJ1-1	CASSPPGARNTEAFF	TGTGCCAGCAGTCCCCCGGGGGCGAGGAACACTGAAGCTTTCTTT
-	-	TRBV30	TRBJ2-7	CAWSVGVVAYEQYF	TGTGCCTGGAGTGTCGGGGTCGTCGCCTACGAGCAGTACTTC
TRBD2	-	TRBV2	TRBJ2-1	CASYSGGSLNEQFF	TGTGCCAGCTATAGCGGGGGGTCACTCAATGAGCAGTTCTTC
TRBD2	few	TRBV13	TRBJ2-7	CASSLGRGIEQYF	TGTGCCAGCAGCCTCGGGAGGGGGATCGAGCAGTACTTC
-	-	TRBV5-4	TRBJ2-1	CASSLARDHNEQFF	TGTGCCAGCAGCTTGGCGCGTGACCACAATGAGCAGTTCTTC
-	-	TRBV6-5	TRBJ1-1	CASRGTTNTEAFF	TGTGCCAGCAGAGGGACAACCAACACTGAAGCTTTCTTT
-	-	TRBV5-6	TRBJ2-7	CASSQDVGASSYEQYF	TGCGCCAGCAGCCAAGATGTTGGGGCCAGCTCCTACGAGCAGTACTTC
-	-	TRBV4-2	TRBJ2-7	CASSQVGTGLSYEQYF	TGTGCCAGCAGCCAAGTGGGCACGGGCCTCTCCTACGAGCAGTACTTC
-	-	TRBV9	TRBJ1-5	CASSEGTDNQPQHF	TGTGCCAGCAGCGAGGGGACGGACAATCAGCCCCAGCATTTT
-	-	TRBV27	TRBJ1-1	CASSLSVGTEAFF	TGTGCCAGCAGTTTATCGGTCGGCACTGAAGCTTTCTTT
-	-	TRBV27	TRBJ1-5	CASSPSPGGQPQHF	TGTGCCAGCAGCCCCTCCCCGGGTGGGCAGCCCCAGCATTTT
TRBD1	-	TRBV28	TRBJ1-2	CASSFWAQGAKGYTF	TGTGCCAGCAGTTTCTGGGCACAGGGGGCGAAGGGCTACACCTTC
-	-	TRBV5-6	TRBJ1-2	CASSFGPANYGYTF	TGTGCCAGCAGCTTTGGGCCGGCGAACTATGGCTACACCTTC
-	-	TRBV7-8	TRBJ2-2	CASGRLNTGELFF	TGTGCCAGCGGCAGGCTAAACACCGGGGAGCTGTTTTTT
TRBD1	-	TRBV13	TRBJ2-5	CASSLGPVTGVRQETQYF	TGTGCCAGCAGCTTAGGCCCGGTCACAGGGGTACGCCAAGAGACCCAGTACTTC
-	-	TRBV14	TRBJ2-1	CASSEGPPGPHHNEQFF	TGTGCCAGCAGCGAAGGGCCCCCGGGACCTCACCACAATGAGCAGTTCTTC
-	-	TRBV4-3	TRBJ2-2	CASSQDWKNTGELFF	TGCGCCAGCAGCCAAGATTGGAAGAACACCGGGGAGCTGTTTTTT
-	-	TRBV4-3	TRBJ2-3	CASSQVVSDTQYF	TGCGCCAGCAGCCAAGTTGTATCAGATACGCAGTATTTT
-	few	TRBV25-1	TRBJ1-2	CASSEVGRAYGYTF	TGTGCCAGCAGTGAAGTGGGTCGGGCCTATGGCTACACCTTC